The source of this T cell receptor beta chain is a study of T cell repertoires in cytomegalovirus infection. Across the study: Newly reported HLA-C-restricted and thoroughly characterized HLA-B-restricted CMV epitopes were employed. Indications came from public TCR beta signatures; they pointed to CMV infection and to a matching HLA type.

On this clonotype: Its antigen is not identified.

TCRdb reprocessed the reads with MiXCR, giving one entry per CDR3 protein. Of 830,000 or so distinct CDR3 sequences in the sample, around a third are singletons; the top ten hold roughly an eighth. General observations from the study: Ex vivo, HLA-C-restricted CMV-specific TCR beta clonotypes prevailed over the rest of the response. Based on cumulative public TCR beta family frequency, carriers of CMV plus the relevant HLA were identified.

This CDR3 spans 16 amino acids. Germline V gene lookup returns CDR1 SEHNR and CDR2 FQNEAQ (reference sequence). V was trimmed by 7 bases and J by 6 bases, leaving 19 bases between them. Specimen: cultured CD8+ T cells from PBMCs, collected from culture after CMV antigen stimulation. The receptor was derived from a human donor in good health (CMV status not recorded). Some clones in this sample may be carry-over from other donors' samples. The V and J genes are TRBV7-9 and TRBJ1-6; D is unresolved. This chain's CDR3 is CASTGAATRSNSPLHF. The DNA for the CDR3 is TGTGCCAGCACTGGCGCGGCGACGCGGAGTAATTCACCCCTCCACTTT. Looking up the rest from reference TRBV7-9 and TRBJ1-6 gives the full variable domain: DTGVSQNPRHKITKRGQNVTFRCDPISEHNRLYWYRQTLGQGPEFLTYFQNEAQLEKSRLLSDRFSAERPKGSFSTLEIQRTEQGDSAMYLCASTGAATRSNSPLHFGNGTRLTVT.